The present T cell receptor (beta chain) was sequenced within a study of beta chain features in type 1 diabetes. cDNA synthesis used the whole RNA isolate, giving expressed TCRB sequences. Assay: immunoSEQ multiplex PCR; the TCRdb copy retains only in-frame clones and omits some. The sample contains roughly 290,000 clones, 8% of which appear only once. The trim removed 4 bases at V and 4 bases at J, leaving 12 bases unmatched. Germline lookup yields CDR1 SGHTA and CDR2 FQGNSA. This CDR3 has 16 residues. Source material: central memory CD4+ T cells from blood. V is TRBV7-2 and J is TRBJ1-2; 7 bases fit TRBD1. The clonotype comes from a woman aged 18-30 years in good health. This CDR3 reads CASSSLRQGLGYGYTF. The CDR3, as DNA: TGTGCCAGCAGCTCGCTACGACAGGGACTAGGCTATGGCTACACCTTC.